This T cell receptor (beta chain) was identified during a study of immune evolution from preneoplasia to lung adenocarcinoma (dated by TCRdb to 2020 to 2022). For the study in its entirety: HLA loss of heterozygosity was found in about 6.7% of AIS, about 16% of MIA and 25% to 35% of ADC lesions, and in no AAH lesions. The sample size was set by how many specimens were available, not by a prior power calculation. According to the study, 90 to 130 samples went through TCR sequencing. Class I HLA alleles were inferred from exome data with POLYSOLVER, and allele-specific HLA loss was detected with LOHHLA. Immune contexture across lung adenocarcinoma precursors and invasive adenocarcinoma was profiled using immune gene expression, TCR sequencing and multiplex immunofluorescence. The immune data were integrated with whole exome sequencing and methylation data from the same cohort of nodules. TCR sequencing data came from about 52 patients. Resected precursor lesions (AAH, AIS, MIA) and invasive adenocarcinomas were compared with paired morphologically normal lung tissue. In total, the cohort included under 60 patients with pulmonary nodules, all of whom underwent surgical resection. General study outcomes and caveats: The highest top T cell clone frequencies were observed in normal lung, and a progressive decrease in top T cell clone frequencies appeared to occur from AAH through AIS, MIA and invasive adenocarcinoma. Compared with EGFR-mutant or double wild-type lesions, KRAS-mutant nodules had the highest T cell clonality. Because every patient came from Japan and China, how well the results apply to Western populations was uncertain. Findings were based on association rather than direct causation; larger cohorts with long-term follow-up and longitudinal biopsies were deemed needed. The highest clonality was observed in normal lung, whereas higher T cell density and diversity but lower clonality appeared to be present in later-stage lesions.

TCR beta CDR3 regions were sequenced from DNA using the immunoSEQ hsTCRbeta Kit. The study's own analysis went as follows. The ImmunoSEQ Analyzer was used to analyse the TCR sequencing data. T cell clonality was defined as 1 minus Pielou's evenness, calculated on productive rearrangements. To measure T cell diversity, the inverse Simpson index was applied to productive templates. T cell density was TCR beta template counts normalized to usable DNA, estimated by amplifying and sequencing housekeeping genes. Two-sided Kruskal-Wallis tests were used to compare TCR metrics across histologic stages. TCRdb carries this immuneACCESS record with in-frame sequences only. Its versions omit some clonotypes, under half of them owing to an unresolved V gene in the studies checked, with the rest unexplained. Clonal size and the V and J genes are those of that table, whereas D and trimming came from the DNA. The sample table holds 11,000 or so clones, of which more than 60% were seen once. Of the sample, 3.5% to 5% falls within the top ten clones.

Notes on this clone: No antigen is known for it. No much larger clone exists at a distance of one base, and base qualities are not known.

Its CDR3 holds 12 amino acids, cysteine through phenylalanine. Of all the DNA, just the CDR3 is kept, 36 bases in frame from base 1. Taken from the germline V gene, the CDR1 and CDR2 loops are MGHRA and YSYEKL. V is clipped by 3 bases and J by 6 bases, and the sequence between their germline boundaries is 9 bases long. The patients had resection in Japan or China between about 2013 and 2017. Two lung cancer pathologists independently confirmed the histologic diagnosis of each case on H&E slides. Premalignant or tumor cells were enriched for nucleic acid extraction by macro-dissection performed after pathologic assessment. FFPE tissue was used for DNA isolation with the AllPrep DNA/RNA FFPE Kit.

The source material was FFPE minimally invasive lung adenocarcinoma tissue. In light of the paper, this sample's cell subset or site label describes: micro-invasive lung adenocarcinoma (MIA). Here the chain combines TRBV4-1 and TRBJ2-7; the D gene cannot be named for sure. The source is a person aged 55 to 79 with lung adenocarcinoma. The sequenced DNA is TGCGCCAGCAGCCAGGATGGGGTCGAGCAGTACTTC. It specifies CASSQDGVEQYF.